This T cell receptor beta chain was recorded in a study of T cell responses to AZD1222 COVID-19 vaccine. TCRdb's table, derived via immunoSEQ multiplex PCR, lists solely in-frame clones and lacks some. The data hold around 130,000 clones, with 88% observed a single time. The V gene lost 5 bases and the J gene lost 2 bases, with 10 bases spanning the gap. CDR1 is MDHEN and CDR2 is SYDVKM in the germline V gene. This CDR3 has 14 residues. This receptor was obtained from an adult in good health. Sequences were derived from peripheral blood, sampled on day 0 of AZD1222 vaccination. J is TRBJ2-4 and V is TRBV28, with D perhaps TRBD2 (5 bases). The CDR3 reads CASSNTGTKNIQYF. The CDR3, as DNA: TGTGCCAGCAGTAACACCGGGACCAAAAACATTCAGTACTTC.